These 3 T cell receptor beta chains originate from one sample sequenced in a study of T cells after yellow fever vaccination. TCRdb independently ran MiXCR on the 5' RACE reads; one entry per CDR3 protein. The table lists 450,000 to 550,000 distinct CDR3 sequences, 20% to 25% of them singletons. This material consisted of PBMCs, taken around 3 weeks after the first yellow fever vaccination. The receptor set was obtained from a man in his late teens or twenties who received the YFV17D yellow fever vaccine.

This clonotype was detected once. The chain joins TRBV29-1 to TRBJ1-4; 8 positions match TRBD1. The CDR3 spans 15 residues. CDR1 and CDR2 (germline): SQVTM, ANQGSEA. V trimming: 4 bases; J trimming: 3 bases; junction bases outside the gene matches: 7. CDR3 sequence (DNA): TGCAGCGTTGGAACCAGGGGGCTGGCTAATGAAAAACTGTTTTTT. This sequence encodes CSVGTRGLANEKLFF.

This clonotype was seen only a few times. The chain combines TRBV10-2 with TRBJ2-3; weak D call: TRBD2 (5 bases). Germline V gives CDR1 WSHSY, CDR2 SAAADI. V was trimmed by 0 bases and J by 5 bases, leaving 12 bases between them. CDR3 length: 15 residues. The chain's CDR3 is CASSESWKRQDTQYF. The CDR3 coding sequence is TGCGCCAGCAGTGAGTCGTGGAAGCGGCAAGATACGCAGTATTTT.

This chain uses TRBV20-1 with TRBJ2-3, with D perhaps TRBD2 (6 bases). The V and J ends lost 3 bases and 5 bases respectively, with 18 bases between them. Germline V lookup: CDR1 DFQATT, CDR2 SNEGSKA (reference sequence). The CDR3 loop spans 15 amino acids. CDR3 in amino acids: CSAREHRLDRDTQYF. CDR3 DNA sequence: TGCAGTGCTAGGGAGCACCGACTAGATAGAGATACGCAGTATTTT.